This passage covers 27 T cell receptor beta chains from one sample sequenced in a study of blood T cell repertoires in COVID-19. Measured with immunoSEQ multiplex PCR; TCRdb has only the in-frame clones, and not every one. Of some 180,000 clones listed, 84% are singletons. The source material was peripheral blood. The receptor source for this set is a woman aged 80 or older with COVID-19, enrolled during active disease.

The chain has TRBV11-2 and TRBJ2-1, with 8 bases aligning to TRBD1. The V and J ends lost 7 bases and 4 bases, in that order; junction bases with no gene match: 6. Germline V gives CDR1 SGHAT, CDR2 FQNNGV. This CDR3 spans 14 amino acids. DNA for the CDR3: TGTGCCAGCAACGACAGGGGTTGGTACAATGAGCAGTTCTTC. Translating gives CASNDRGWYNEQFF.

The CDR3 sequence is CASSLGRGGEQYF. The CDR3 nucleotides read TGCGCCAGCAGCTTGGGTAGGGGGGGCGAGCAGTACTTC. The chain carries TRBV5-1 and TRBJ2-7, with D perhaps TRBD2 (7 bases). This CDR3 has 13 amino acids. Trimming shortened V by 0 bases and J by 6 bases, and 10 bases separated the two germline ends. The germline gives CDR1 SGHRS, CDR2 YFSETQ.

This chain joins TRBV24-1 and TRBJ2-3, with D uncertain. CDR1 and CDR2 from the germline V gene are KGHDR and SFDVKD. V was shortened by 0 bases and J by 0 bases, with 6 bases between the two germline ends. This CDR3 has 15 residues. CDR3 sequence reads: CATSDLFGSTDTQYF. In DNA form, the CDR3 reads TGTGCCACCAGTGATTTGTTCGGGAGCACAGATACGCAGTATTTT.

The CDR3, as DNA: TGTGCCAGCAGTTTAGGGGTAGCGGGAGCCTACGAGCAGTACTTC. It encodes CASSLGVAGAYEQYF. The V call is TRBV27, the J call TRBJ2-7; 9 nucleotides align to TRBD2. The V segment lost 2 bases and the J segment 2 bases; nucleotides outside the gene matches: 4. Germline V gene data show CDR1 as MNHEY and CDR2 as SMNVEV (reference sequence). The CDR3 is made up of 15 amino acids.

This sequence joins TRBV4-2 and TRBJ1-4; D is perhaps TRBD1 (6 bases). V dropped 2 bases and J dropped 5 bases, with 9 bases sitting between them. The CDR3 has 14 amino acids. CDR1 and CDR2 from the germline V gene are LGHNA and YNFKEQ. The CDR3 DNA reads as TGTGCCAGCAGCCAAAAGGGGGACAATGAAAAACTGTTTTTT. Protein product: CASSQKGDNEKLFF.

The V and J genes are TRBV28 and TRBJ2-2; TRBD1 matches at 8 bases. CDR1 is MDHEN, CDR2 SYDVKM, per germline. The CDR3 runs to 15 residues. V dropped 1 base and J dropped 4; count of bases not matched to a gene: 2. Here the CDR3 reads CASSLYGTGTGELFF. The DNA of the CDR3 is TGTGCCAGCAGTTTATACGGGACAGGCACCGGGGAGCTGTTTTTT. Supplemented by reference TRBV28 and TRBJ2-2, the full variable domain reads DVKVTQSSRYLVKRTGEKVFLECVQDMDHENMFWYRQDPGLGLRLIYFSYDVKMKEKGDIPEGYSVSREKKERFSLILESASTNQTSMYLCASSLYGTGTGELFFGEGSRLTVL.

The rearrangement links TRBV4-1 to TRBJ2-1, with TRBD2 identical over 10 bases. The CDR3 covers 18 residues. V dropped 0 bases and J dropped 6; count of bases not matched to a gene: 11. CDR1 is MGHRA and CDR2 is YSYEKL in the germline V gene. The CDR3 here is CASSQESLGLAGVNEQFF. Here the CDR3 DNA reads TGCGCCAGCAGCCAAGAATCCCTTGGGCTAGCGGGGGTCAATGAGCAGTTCTTC.

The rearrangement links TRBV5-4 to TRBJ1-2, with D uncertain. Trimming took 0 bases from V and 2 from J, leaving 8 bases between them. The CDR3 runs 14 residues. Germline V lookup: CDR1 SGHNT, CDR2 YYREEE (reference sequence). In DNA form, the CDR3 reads TGTGCCAGCAGCTTGGACAGCCTCAACTATGGCTACACCTTC. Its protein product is CASSLDSLNYGYTF.

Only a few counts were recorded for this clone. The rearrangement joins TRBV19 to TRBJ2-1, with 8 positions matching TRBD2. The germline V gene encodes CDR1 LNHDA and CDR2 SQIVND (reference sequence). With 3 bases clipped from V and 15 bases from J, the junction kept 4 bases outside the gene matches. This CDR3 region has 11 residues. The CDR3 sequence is CASSMGLVLFF. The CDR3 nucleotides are TGTGCCAGTAGTATGGGACTAGTTTTGTTCTTC.

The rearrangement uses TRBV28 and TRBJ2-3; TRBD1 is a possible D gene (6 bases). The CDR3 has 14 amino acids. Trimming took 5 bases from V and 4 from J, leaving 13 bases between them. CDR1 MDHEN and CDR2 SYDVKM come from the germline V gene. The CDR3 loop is CASSTPGEADTQYF. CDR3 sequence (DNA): TGTGCCAGCAGTACCCCAGGGGAAGCAGATACGCAGTATTTT.

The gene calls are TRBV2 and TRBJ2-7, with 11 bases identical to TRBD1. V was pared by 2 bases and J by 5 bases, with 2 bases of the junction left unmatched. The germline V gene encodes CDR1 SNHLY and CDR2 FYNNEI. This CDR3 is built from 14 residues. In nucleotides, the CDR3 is TGTGCCAGCAGTGAATGGACAGGGGGCGACGAGCAGTACTTC. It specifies CASSEWTGGDEQYF.

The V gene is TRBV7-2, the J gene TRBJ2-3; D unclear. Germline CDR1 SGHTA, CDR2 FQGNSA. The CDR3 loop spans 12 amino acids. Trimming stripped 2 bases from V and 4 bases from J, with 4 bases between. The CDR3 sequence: CASSLRADTQYF. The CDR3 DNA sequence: TGTGCCAGCAGCTTACGGGCAGATACGCAGTATTTT.

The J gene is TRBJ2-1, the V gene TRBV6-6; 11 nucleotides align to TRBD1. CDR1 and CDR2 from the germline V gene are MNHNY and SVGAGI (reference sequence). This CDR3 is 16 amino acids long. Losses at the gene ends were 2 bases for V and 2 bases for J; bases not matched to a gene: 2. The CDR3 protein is CASSYGTGGAYNEQFF. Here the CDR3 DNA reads TGTGCCAGCAGTTACGGGACAGGGGGTGCCTACAATGAGCAGTTCTTC.

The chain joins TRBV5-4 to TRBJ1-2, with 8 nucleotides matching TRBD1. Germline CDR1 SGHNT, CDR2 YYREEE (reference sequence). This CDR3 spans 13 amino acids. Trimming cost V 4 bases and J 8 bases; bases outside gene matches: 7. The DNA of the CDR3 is TGTGCCAGCAGCCCACAGGGGGGGTACGGCTACACCTTC. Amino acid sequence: CASSPQGGYGYTF.

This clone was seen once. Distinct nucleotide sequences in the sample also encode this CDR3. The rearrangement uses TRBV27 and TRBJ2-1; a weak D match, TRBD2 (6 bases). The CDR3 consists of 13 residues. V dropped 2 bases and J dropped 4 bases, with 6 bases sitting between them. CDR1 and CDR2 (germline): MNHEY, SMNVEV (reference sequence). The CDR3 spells CASSLRGYNEQFF. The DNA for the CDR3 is TGTGCCAGCAGTTTACGGGGGTACAATGAGCAGTTCTTC.

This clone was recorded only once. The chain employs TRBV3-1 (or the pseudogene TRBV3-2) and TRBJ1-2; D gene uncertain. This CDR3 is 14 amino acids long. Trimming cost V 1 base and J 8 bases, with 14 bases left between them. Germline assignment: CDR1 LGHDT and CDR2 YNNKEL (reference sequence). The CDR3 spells CASSQALGTRGYTF. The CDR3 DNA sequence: TGTGCCAGCAGCCAAGCCTTGGGAACTAGGGGCTACACCTTC.

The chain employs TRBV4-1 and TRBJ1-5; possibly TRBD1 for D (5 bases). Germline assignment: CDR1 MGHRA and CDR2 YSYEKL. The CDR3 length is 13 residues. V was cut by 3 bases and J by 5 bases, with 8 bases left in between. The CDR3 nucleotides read TGCGCCAGCAGCCAGGGGGGGGATCAGCCCCAGCATTTT. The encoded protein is CASSQGGDQPQHF.

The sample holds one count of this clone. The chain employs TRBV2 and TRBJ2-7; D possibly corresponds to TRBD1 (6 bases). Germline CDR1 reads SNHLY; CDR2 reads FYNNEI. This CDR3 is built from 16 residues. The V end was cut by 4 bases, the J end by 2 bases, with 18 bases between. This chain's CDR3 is CASSAMGQGLTYEQYF. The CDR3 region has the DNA TGTGCCAGCAGTGCCATGGGGCAGGGGCTGACCTACGAGCAGTACTTC.

Written as DNA, the CDR3 is TGTGCCAGCAGTTTATCCGCGGGGGCGATTGGCGGGGAGCTGTTTTTT. Translated, it gives CASSLSAGAIGGELFF. The rearrangement joins TRBV27 to TRBJ2-2; tentatively, D is TRBD2 (7 bases). V lost 0 bases, J lost 7 bases, and 15 bases lay in between. Germline V gene lookup returns CDR1 MNHEY and CDR2 SMNVEV (reference sequence). The CDR3 spans 16 residues.

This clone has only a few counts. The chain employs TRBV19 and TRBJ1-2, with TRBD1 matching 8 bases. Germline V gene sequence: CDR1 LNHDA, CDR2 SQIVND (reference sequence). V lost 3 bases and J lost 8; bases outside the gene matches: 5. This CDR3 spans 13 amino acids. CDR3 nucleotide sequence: TGTGCCAGTAGTATCCTGGACAGGGTCGGCTACACCTTC. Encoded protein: CASSILDRVGYTF. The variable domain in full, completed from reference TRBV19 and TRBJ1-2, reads DGGITQSPKYLFRKEGQNVTLSCEQNLNHDAMYWYRQDPGQGLRLIYYSQIVNDFQKGDIAEGYSVSREKKESFPLTVTSAQKNPTAFYLCASSILDRVGYTFGSGTRLTVV.

Here the CDR3 reads CASSYSGQASGNTIYF. The CDR3 nucleotides read TGTGCCAGCAGTTACAGCGGACAGGCCTCTGGAAACACCATATATTTT. This chain links TRBV6-5 with TRBJ1-3; 7 nucleotides agree with TRBD1. V trimming: 2 bases; J trimming: 0 bases; junction bases outside the gene matches: 4. CDR1 and CDR2 from the germline V gene are MNHEY and SVGAGI. This CDR3 has 16 amino acids.

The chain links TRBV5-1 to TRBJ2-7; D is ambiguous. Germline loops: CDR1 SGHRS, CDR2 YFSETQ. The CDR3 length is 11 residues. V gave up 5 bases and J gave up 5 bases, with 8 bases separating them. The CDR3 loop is CASSQSDEQYF. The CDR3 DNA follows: TGCGCCAGCAGTCAATCGGACGAGCAGTACTTC.

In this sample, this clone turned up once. The CDR3 region has the DNA TGCAGCGTTAAACAGGGGAACACTGAAGCTTTCTTT. It encodes CSVKQGNTEAFF. The J gene is TRBJ1-1, the V gene TRBV29-1, with D maybe TRBD1 (6 bases). Between the trimmed V and J ends, which lost 5 bases and 1 base, there was a span of 8 bases. CDR1 is SQVTM and CDR2 is ANQGSEA in the germline V gene. The CDR3 sequence is 12 residues long.

CDR3 loop: CASSPQSGGADEQFF. The DNA for the CDR3 is TGTGCCAGCTCACCACAGAGCGGGGGGGCGGATGAGCAGTTCTTC. This rearrangement joins TRBV18 to TRBJ2-1; TRBD2 matches 10 bases. The CDR3 extends over 15 amino acids. V was pared by 1 base and J by 8 bases, with 5 bases of the junction left unmatched. Germline lookup yields CDR1 KGHSH and CDR2 LQKENI.

For the CDR3, the DNA is TGTGCCAGCAGCTTAATTGGGGGCCACTATGGCTACACCTTC. Its protein is CASSLIGGHYGYTF. The chain combines TRBV7-3 with TRBJ1-2; D may be TRBD1 (6 bases). Germline-derived CDR1 and CDR2 are SGHTA and FQGTGA. V shed 1 base and J shed 3 bases, with 9 bases lying between them. The CDR3 runs to 14 residues.

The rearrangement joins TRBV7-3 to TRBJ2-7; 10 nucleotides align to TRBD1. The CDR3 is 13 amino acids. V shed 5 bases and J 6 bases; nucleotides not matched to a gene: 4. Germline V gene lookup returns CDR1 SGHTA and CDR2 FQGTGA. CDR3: CASSDRDRGEQYF. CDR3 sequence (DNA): TGTGCCAGCAGCGACCGGGACAGGGGCGAGCAGTACTTC.

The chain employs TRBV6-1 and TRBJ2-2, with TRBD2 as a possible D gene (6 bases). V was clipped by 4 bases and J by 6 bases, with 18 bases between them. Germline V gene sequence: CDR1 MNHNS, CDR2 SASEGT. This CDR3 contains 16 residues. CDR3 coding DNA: TGTGCCAGCAGTGGGGGGGTGGAGTCGGGAGCCGGGGAGCTGTTTTTT. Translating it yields CASSGGVESGAGELFF.